This T cell receptor beta chain was profiled in a study of a mutant IDH1 vaccine in newly diagnosed glioma. Time point in this sample: week 5, during vaccination. Doses comprised 300 ug of mutant IDH1 20-mer peptide each, plus topical imiquimod. Method: immunoSEQ multiplex PCR; TCRdb's copy keeps in-frame clones and lacks some. Among some 30,000 clones listed, about 89% were seen once. Worth noting for this clone: The antigen remains unidentified.

This CDR3 contains 14 residues. V lost 4 bases, J lost 0 bases, and 7 bases lay in between. Germline V gives CDR1 SGHDN, CDR2 FVKESK. The sequence came from a man younger than 35 with glioma. The source was PBMCs, collected from a glioma patient whose treatment included an IDH1 peptide vaccine. The chain has TRBV14 and TRBJ2-1, with a tentative D call TRBD1 (6 bases). The DNA for the CDR3 is TGTGCCAGCAGCCTAGGGGGCTCCTACAATGAGCAGTTCTTC. Encoded protein: CASSLGGSYNEQFF.